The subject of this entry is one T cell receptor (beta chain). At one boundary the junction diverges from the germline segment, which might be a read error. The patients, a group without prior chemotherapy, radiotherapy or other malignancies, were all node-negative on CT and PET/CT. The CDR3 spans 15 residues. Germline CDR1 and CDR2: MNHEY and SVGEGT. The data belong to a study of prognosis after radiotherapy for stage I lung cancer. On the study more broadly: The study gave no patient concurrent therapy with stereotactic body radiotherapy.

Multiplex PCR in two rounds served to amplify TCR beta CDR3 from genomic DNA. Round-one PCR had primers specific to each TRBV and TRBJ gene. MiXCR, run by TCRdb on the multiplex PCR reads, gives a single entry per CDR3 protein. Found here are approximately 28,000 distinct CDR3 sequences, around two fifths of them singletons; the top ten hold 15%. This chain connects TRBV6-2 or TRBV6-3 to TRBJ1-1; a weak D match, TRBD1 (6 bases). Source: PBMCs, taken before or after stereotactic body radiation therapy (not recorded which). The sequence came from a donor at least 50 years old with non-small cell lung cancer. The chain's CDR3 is CATTLVGGPSTEDFF. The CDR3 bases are TGTGCCACTACACTGGTCGGGGGCCCCTCCACTGAAGATTTCTTT.